Here is one TCR beta chain with its context. There are a few counts of this clonotype. Its antigen specificity is not known. Within one base of it there is no much larger clone, and no base qualities were kept. Synthesis of TCR cDNA relied on 5'RACE template switching, a step that introduced a universal primer site along with unique molecular identifiers. Priming of cDNA synthesis was performed from both the TCR alpha and TCR beta constant segments. Two PCR steps were used to amplify libraries, with sample barcodes and sequencing adapters being added in the second step. Sequencing of the libraries was done on either Illumina HiSeq 2500 (2x100 bp) or NovaSeq (2x150 bp). In the paper's pipeline: Reads were demultiplexed and collapsed into UMI consensus sequences with MIGEC, and V(D)J alignment was performed with MiXCR. Using edgeR on replicate PBMC samples, clonotypes were called vaccine-responding if FDR was below 0.01 and the log2 fold change was above 5 up to day 15. Each bulk clonotype was labeled CD4 or CD8 based on which sequenced repertoire, CD4 or CD8, contained the clonotype at higher abundance. In-frame beta chains were kept once TCRdb had trimmed the public reads at Q25 with fastp and called clones with MiXCR. Each record represents a unique CDR3 protein, reported with the most common genes and DNA among its rows. None of the V and J calls come from the authors' own analysis; TCRdb made them. This sample lists 400,000 to 650,000 distinct CDR3 sequences; about a fifth were detected once. The top ten clonotypes cover about 17% of the sample.

The treatment or condition label of this sample denotes: live attenuated yellow fever vaccine strain. At every blood-draw timepoint, two biological replicates of bulk PBMCs were collected. A standard Ficoll-Paque protocol was used to isolate PBMCs from peripheral blood. TriZol was used to extract RNA from bulk PBMCs, from CD4 and CD8 fractions, and from dextramer-positive and dextramer-negative fractions. The data are from a study of T cells after yellow fever vaccination (dated by TCRdb to between 2018 and 2020). Background on the whole study: The SMART-Seq v4 Ultra Low Input RNA kit was used to prepare libraries from fractions with low cell numbers. To follow T-cell clones before and after both primary and booster YFV17D yellow fever vaccination, bulk TCR alpha and beta repertoires underwent longitudinal sequencing. Two healthy male donors, one aged 18 to 30 and one aged 30 to 40 years, made up the cohort. Blood was collected at multiple timepoints before and after primary and secondary immunization, and bulk PBMC replicates and cell subsets were isolated.

Paper-wide results and their limitations: Most clones expanded after primary vaccination were re-detected after the booster (almost 97% of CD4 and 88% of CD8), suggesting broad memory maintenance. Computational filtering was required because FACS-sorted repertoires could contain abundant contaminating clonotypes from the bulk population. A small share of clonotypes occurred in both CD4 and CD8 compartments, likely arising from convergent recombination. The secondary T-cell response was found to be weaker but faster than the primary response, with a peak reached on day 5 rather than on day 15. Only a couple of donors were included in the study, so the extent to which the findings can be generalized is limited.

Reading from cysteine to phenylalanine, the CDR3 counts 14 amino acids. Left in the record is the CDR3 DNA by itself, 42 bases read in frame from the first base. Between the V and J ends, shortened by 3 bases and 3 bases respectively, the junction contains 14 bases. The germline V gene (reference sequence) sets CDR1 to DFQATT and CDR2 to SNEGSKA. Here the sequenced sample was PBMCs, taken roughly 20 days after the first yellow fever vaccination. The chain is made from TRBV20-1 and TRBJ2-5; TRBD1 is a weak D gene call, 5 bases matching. This receptor was obtained from a man aged 18 to 30 who received the YFV17D yellow fever vaccine. The CDR3 loop reads CSASLGLAEETQYF. The base sequence is TGCAGTGCTAGTTTGGGGCTGGCCGAAGAGACCCAGTACTTC.